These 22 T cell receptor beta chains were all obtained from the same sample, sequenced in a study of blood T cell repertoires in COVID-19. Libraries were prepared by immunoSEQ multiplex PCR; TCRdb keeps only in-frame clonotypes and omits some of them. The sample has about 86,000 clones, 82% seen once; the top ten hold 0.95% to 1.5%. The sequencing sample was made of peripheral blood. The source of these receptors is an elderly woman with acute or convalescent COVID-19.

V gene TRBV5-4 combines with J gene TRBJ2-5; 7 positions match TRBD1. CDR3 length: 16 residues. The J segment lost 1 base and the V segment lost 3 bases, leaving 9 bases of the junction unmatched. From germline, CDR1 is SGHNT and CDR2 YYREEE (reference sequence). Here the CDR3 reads CASSSPQTGPQETQYF. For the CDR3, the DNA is TGTGCCAGCAGCTCTCCACAGACAGGGCCCCAAGAGACCCAGTACTTC.

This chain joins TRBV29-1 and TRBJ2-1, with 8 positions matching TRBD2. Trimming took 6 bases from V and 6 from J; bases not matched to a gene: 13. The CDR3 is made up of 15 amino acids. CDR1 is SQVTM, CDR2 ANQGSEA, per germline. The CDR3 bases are TGCAGCGTGTCCCCCGGGGGGGCCGGGTTCAATGAGCAGTTCTTC. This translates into CSVSPGGAGFNEQFF.

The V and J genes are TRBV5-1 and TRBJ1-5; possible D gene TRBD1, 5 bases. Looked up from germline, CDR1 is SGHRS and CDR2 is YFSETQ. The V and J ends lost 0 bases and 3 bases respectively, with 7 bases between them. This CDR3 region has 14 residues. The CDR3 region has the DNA TGCGCCAGCAGCTTGGCAGGGAACAATCAGCCCCAGCATTTT. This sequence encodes CASSLAGNNQPQHF.

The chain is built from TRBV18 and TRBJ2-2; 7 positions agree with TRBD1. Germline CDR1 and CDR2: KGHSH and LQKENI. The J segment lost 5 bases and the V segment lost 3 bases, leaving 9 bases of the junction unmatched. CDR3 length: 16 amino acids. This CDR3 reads CASSPLGGGETGELFF. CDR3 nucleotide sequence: TGTGCCAGCTCACCTCTAGGGGGCGGCGAGACCGGGGAGCTGTTTTTT.

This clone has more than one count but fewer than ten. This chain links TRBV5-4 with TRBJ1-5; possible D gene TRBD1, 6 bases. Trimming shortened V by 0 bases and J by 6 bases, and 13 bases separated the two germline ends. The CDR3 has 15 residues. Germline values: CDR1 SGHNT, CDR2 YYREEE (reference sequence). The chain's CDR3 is CASSLGSGEGQPQHF. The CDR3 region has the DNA TGTGCCAGCAGCTTGGGATCAGGGGAGGGTCAGCCCCAGCATTTT.

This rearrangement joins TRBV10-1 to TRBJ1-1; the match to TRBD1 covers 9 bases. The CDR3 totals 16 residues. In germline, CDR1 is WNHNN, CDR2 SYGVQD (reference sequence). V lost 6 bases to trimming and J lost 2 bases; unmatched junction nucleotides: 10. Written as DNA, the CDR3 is TGCGCCAGCAGCCCGGGACAGGGAAGAGGCAACACTGAAGCTTTCTTT. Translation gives CASSPGQGRGNTEAFF.

CDR3 sequence (DNA): TGTGCCAGCAGACAGGGACAGGGGCCTAACTATGGCTACACCTTC. Translation gives CASRQGQGPNYGYTF. The chain combines TRBV28 with TRBJ1-2; 10 bases map to TRBD1. The V segment lost 6 bases and the J segment 0 bases; nucleotides outside the gene matches: 4. The CDR3 loop spans 15 amino acids. Germline assignment: CDR1 MDHEN and CDR2 SYDVKM.

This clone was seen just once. CDR3 region: CASSIARGGTEAFF. Written as DNA, the CDR3 is TGTGCCAGTAGTATCGCCCGCGGGGGCACTGAAGCTTTCTTT. This chain links TRBV19 with TRBJ1-1; D perhaps matches TRBD1 (5 bases). V was pared by 3 bases and J by 4 bases, with 12 bases between. Germline V gives CDR1 LNHDA, CDR2 SQIVND (reference sequence). The CDR3 loop spans 14 amino acids.

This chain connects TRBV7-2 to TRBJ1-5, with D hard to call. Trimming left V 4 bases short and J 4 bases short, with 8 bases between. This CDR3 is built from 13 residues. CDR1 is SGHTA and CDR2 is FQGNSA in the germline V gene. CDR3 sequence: CASSSGINQPQHF. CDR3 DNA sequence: TGTGCCAGCAGCTCGGGGATTAATCAGCCCCAGCATTTT.

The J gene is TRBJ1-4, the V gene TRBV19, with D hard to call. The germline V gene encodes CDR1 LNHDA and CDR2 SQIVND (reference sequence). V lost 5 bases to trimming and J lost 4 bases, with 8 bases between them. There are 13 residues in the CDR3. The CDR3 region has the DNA TGTGCCAGTAGTGAGGGAAATAATGAAAAACTGTTTTTT. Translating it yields CASSEGNNEKLFF. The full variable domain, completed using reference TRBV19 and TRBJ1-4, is DGGITQSPKYLFRKEGQNVTLSCEQNLNHDAMYWYRQDPGQGLRLIYYSQIVNDFQKGDIAEGYSVSREKKESFPLTVTSAQKNPTAFYLCASSEGNNEKLFFGSGTQLSVL.

The CDR3 loop is CASSPTGGMYTEAFF. DNA for the CDR3: TGTGCCAGCTCACCAACCGGGGGTATGTACACTGAAGCTTTCTTT. The chain employs TRBV18 and TRBJ1-1, with D tentatively TRBD1 (5 bases). Germline-derived CDR1 and CDR2 are KGHSH and LQKENI. The CDR3 runs to 15 residues. The V end was cut by 2 bases, the J end by 3 bases, with 13 bases between. Variable domain in full (rest from reference TRBV18 and TRBJ1-1): NAGVMQNPRHLVRRRGQEARLRCSPMKGHSHVYWYRQLPEEGLKFMVYLQKENIIDESGMPKERFSAEFPKEGPSILRIQQVVRGDSAAYFCASSPTGGMYTEAFFGQGTRLTVV.

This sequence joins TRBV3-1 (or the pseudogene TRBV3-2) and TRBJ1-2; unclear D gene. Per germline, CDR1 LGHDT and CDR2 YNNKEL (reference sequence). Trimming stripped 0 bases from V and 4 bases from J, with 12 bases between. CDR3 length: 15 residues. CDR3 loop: CASSQDPTGGYGYTF. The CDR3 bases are TGTGCCAGCAGCCAAGATCCGACCGGCGGCTATGGCTACACCTTC.

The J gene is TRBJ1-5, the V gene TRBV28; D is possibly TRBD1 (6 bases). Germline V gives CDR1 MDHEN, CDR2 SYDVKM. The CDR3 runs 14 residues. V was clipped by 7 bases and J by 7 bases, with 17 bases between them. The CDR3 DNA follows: TGTGCCAGCACTTTGTCCGGGACAAACCAGCCCCAGCATTTT. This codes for CASTLSGTNQPQHF.

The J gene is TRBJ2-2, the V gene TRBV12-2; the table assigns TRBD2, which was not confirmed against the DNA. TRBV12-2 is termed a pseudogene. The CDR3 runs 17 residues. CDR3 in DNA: TGTGCAAGTCGCTTCACGGATCCGGGAGGGCCGCACGGGGAGCTGTTTTTT. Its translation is CASRFTDPGGPHGELFF.

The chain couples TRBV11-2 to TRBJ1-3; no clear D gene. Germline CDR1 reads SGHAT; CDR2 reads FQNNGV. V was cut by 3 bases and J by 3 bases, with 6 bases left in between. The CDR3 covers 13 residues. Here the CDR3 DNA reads TGTGCCAGCAGCTTGGGAGATGGAAACACCATATATTTT. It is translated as CASSLGDGNTIYF.

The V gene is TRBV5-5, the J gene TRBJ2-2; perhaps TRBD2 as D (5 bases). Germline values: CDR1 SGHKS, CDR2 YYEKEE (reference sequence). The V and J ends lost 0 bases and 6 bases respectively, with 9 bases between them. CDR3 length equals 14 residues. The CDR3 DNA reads TGTGCCAGCAGCTTGGAGGGAGCTGCCGGGGAGCTGTTTTTT. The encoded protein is CASSLEGAAGELFF.

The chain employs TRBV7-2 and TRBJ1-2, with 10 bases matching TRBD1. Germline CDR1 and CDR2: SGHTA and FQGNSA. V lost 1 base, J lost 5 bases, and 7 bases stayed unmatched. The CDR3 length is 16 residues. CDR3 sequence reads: CASSLGGGQGKYGYTF. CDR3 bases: TGTGCCAGCAGCTTAGGAGGGGGACAGGGGAAGTATGGCTACACCTTC. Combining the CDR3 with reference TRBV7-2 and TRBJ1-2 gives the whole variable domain GAGVSQSPSNKVTEKGKDVELRCDPISGHTALYWYRQSLGQGLEFLIYFQGNSAPDKSGLPSDRFSAERTGGSVSTLTIQRTQQEDSAVYLCASSLGGGQGKYGYTFGSGTRLTVV.

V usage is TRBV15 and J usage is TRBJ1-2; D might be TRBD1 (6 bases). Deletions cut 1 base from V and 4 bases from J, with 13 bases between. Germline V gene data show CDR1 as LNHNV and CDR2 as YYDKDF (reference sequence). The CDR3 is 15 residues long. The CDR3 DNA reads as TGTGCCACCAGCAGAGGGGGGCGGGGGCTCTATGGCTACACCTTC. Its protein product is CATSRGGRGLYGYTF.

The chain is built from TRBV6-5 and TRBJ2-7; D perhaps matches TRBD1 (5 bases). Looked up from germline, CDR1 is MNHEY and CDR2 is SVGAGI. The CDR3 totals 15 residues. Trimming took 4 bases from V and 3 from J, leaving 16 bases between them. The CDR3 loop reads CASSLRRQGRYEQYF. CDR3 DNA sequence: TGTGCCAGCAGTTTAAGGCGGCAGGGTCGCTACGAGCAGTACTTC.

Here the CDR3 reads CASSTGSYEQYF. The DNA of the CDR3 is TGTGCCAGTAGTACAGGGTCCTACGAGCAGTACTTC. The J gene is TRBJ2-7, the V gene TRBV19; weak D call: TRBD1 (5 bases). Germline values: CDR1 LNHDA, CDR2 SQIVND (reference sequence). The CDR3 runs to 12 residues. Trimming took off 4 bases at V and 1 base at J, with 5 bases between the two ends.

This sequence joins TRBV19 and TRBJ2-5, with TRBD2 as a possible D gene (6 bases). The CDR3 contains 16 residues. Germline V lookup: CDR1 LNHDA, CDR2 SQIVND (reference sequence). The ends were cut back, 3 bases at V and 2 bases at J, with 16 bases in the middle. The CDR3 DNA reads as TGTGCCAGTAGTATCGCGGGGACCTTTGGACAAGAGACCCAGTACTTC. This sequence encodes CASSIAGTFGQETQYF.

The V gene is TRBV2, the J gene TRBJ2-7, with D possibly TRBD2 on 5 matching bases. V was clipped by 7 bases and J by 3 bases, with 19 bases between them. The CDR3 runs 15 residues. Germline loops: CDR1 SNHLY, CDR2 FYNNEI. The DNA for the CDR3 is TGTGCCAGCATTCCCCAGGTGGGAGTGGGCTACGAGCAGTACTTC. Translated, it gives CASIPQVGVGYEQYF.